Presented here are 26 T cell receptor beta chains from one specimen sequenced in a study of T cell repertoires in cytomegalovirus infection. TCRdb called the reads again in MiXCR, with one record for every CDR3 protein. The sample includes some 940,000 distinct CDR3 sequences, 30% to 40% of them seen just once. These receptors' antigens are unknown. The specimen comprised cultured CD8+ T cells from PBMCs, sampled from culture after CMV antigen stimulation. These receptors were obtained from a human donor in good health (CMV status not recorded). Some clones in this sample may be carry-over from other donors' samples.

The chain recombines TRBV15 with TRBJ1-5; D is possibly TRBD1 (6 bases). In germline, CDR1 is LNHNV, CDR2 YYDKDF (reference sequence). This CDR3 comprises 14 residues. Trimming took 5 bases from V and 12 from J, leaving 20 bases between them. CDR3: CATSAGEGGDFQHF. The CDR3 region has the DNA TGTGCCACCAGCGCAGGGGAAGGAGGGGATTTCCAGCATTTT.

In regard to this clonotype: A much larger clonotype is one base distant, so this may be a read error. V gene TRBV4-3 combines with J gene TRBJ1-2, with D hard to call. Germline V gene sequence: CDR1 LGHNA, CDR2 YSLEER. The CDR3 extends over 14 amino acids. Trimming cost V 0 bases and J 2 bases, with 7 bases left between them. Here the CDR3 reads CASSQDRRNYGYTF. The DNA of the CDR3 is TGCGCCAGCAGCCAAGATCGGAGAAACTATGGCTACACCTTC.

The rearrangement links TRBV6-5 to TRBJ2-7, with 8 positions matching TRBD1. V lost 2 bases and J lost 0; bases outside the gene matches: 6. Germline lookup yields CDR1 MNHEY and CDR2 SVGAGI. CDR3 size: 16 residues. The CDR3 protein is CASSYRDRGGSYEQYV. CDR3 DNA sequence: TGTGCCAGCAGTTACCGCGACAGGGGAGGCTCCTACGAGCAGTACGTC.

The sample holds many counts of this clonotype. CDR3 loop: CASSLVPGQVSEQYV. CDR3 in DNA: TGTGCCAGCAGCTTGGTCCCGGGACAGGTTAGCGAGCAGTACGTC. The chain has TRBV7-8 and TRBJ2-7; 8 nucleotides agree with TRBD1. Trimming cost V 3 bases and J 6 bases; bases outside gene matches: 10. The CDR3 consists of 15 residues. Germline V gene sequence: CDR1 SGHVS, CDR2 FQNEAQ.

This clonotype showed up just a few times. The CDR3: CSARGRTSGGPKRYNEQFF. CDR3 DNA sequence: TGCAGTGCTAGAGGCCGAACTAGCGGGGGCCCCAAGCGCTACAATGAGCAGTTCTTC. The J gene is TRBJ2-1, the V gene TRBV20-1, with 11 positions matching TRBD2. CDR3 size: 19 residues. Losses at the gene ends were 1 base for V and 3 bases for J; bases not matched to a gene: 14. Germline V gene lookup returns CDR1 DFQATT and CDR2 SNEGSKA (reference sequence).

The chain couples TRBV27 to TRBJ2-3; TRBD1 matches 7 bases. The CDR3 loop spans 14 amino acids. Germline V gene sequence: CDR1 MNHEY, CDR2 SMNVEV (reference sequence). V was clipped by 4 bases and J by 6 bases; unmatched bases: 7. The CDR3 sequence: CASSWGQSSDTQYF. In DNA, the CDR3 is TGTGCCAGCAGTTGGGGACAGTCATCCGATACGCAGTATTTT.

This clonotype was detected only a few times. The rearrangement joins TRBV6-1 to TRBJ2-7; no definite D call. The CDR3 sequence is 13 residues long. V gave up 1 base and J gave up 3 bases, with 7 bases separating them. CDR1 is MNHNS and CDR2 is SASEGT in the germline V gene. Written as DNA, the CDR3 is TGTGCCAGCAGTGAAGAGGGTCTCTACGAGCAGTACGTC. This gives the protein CASSEEGLYEQYV.

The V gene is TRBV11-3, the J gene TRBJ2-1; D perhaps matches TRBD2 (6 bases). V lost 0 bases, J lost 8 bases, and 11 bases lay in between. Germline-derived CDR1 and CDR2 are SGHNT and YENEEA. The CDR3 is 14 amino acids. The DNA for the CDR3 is TGTGCCAGCAGCTTAGAAGGTGGGACTTATGAGCAGTTCTTC. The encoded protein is CASSLEGGTYEQFF.

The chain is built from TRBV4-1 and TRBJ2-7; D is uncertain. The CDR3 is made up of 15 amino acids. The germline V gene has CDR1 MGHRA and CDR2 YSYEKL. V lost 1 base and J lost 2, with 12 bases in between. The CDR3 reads CASSQGSWDPYEQYF. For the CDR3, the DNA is TGCGCCAGCAGCCAAGGATCCTGGGATCCCTACGAGCAGTACTTC.

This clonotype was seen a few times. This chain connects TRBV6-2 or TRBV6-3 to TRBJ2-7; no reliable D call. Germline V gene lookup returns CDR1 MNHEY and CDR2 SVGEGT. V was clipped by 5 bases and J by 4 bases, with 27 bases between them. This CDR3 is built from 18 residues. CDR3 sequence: CASSPIAYLAEDQYEQYV. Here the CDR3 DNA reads TGTGCCAGCAGTCCGATCGCATACCTGGCAGAAGATCAATACGAGCAGTACGTC.

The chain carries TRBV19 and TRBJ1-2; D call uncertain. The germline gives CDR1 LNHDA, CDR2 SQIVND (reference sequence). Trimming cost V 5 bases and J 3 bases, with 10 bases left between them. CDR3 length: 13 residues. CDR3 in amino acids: CASSVGRYYGYTF. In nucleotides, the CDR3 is TGTGCCAGTAGTGTGGGTCGTTACTATGGCTACACCTTC.

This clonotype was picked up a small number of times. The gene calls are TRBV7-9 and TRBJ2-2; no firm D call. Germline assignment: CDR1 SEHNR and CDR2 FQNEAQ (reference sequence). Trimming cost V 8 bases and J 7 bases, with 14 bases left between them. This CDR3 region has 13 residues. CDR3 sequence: CASRPEGNGELFF. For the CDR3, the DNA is TGTGCCAGCCGTCCGGAAGGAAACGGGGAGCTGTTTTTT. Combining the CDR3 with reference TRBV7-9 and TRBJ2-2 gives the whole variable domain DTGVSQNPRHKITKRGQNVTFRCDPISEHNRLYWYRQTLGQGPEFLTYFQNEAQLEKSRLLSDRFSAERPKGSFSTLEIQRTEQGDSAMYLCASRPEGNGELFFGEGSRLTVL.

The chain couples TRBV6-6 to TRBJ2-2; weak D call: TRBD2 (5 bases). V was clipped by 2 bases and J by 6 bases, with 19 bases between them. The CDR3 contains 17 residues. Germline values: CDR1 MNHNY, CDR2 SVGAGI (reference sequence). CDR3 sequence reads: CASSYRLATTGSGELFF. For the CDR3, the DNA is TGTGCCAGCAGTTACAGGCTAGCCACCACGGGGTCCGGGGAGCTGTTTTTT.

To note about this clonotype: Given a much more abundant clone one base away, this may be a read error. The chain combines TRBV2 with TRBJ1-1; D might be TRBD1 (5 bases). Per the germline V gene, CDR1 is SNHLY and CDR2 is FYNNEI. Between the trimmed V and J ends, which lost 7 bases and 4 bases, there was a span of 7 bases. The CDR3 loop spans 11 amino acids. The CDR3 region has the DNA TGTGCCAGCATGGGGACCACTGAAGCTTTCTTT. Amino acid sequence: CASMGTTEAFF.

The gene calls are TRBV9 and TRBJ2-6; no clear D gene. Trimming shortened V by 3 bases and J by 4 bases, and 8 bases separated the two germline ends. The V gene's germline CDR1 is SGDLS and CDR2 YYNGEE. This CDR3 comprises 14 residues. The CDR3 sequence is CASSGTTGANVLTF. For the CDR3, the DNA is TGTGCCAGCAGCGGAACTACAGGGGCCAACGTCCTGACTTTC.

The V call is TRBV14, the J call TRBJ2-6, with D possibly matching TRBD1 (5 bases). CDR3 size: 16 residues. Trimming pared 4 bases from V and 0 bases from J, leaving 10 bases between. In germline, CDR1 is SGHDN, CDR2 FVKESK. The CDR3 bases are TGTGCCAGCAGCCGGACACCTAACTCTGGGGCCAACGTCCTGACTTTC. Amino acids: CASSRTPNSGANVLTF.

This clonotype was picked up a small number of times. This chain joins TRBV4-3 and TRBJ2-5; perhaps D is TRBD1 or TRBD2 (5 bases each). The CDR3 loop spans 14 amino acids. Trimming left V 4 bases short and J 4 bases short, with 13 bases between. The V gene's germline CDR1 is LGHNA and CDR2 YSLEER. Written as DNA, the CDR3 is TGCGCCAGCAGCCCAAGACAGAGGGCAGAGACCCAGTACTTC. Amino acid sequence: CASSPRQRAETQYF.

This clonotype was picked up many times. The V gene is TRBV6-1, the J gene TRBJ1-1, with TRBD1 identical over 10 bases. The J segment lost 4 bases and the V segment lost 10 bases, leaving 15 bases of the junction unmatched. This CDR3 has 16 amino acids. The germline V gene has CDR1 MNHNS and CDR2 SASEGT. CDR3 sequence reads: CAIDKGQGTGITEAFF. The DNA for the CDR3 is TGTGCCATCGACAAGGGACAGGGGACAGGAATCACTGAAGCTTTCTTT.

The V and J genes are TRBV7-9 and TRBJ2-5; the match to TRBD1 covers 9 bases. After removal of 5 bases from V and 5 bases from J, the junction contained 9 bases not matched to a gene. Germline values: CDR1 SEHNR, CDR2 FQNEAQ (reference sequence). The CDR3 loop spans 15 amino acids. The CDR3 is CASSPRDRVGETQYF. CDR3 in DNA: TGTGCCAGCAGCCCTCGGGACAGGGTTGGGGAGACCCAGTACTTC.

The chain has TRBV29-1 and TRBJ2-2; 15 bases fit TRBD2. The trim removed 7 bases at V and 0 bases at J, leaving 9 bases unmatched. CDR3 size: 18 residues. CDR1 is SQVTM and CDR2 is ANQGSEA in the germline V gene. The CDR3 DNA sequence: TGCAGCGGCCTCATGGGACTAGCGGGGGGTTCGAACACCGGGGAGCTGTTTTTT. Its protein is CSGLMGLAGGSNTGELFF.

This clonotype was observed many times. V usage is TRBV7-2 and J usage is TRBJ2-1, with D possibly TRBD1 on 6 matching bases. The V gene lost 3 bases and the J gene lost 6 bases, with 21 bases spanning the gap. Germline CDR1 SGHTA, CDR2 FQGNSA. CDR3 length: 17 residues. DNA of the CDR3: TGTGCCAGCAGCTTGTCAAGGGGGTATGGATTGATCAATGAGCAGTTCTTC. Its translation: CASSLSRGYGLINEQFF.

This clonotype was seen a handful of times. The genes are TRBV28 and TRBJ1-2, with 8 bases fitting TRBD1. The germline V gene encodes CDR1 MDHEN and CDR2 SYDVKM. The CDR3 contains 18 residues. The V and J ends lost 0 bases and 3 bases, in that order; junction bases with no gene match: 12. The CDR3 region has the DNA TGTGCCAGCAGTTTATGGGGGAAGCGGACAGGGAGGTACTATGGCTACACCTTC. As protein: CASSLWGKRTGRYYGYTF.

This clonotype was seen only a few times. CDR3 nucleotide sequence: TGTGCCAGCAGCCGATGGACAGGTTCAAGTAATGAGCAGTTCTTC. It codes for CASSRWTGSSNEQFF. The chain carries TRBV7-6 and TRBJ2-1, with TRBD1 matching 7 bases. CDR3 length: 15 amino acids. Germline CDR1 reads SGHVS; CDR2 reads FNYEAQ. V lost 5 bases and J lost 7; bases outside the gene matches: 11.

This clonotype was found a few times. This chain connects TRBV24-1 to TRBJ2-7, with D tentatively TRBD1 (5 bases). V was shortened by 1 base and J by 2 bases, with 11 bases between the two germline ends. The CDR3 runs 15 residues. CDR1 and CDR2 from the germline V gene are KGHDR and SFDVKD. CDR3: CATSDFPTVTYEQYF. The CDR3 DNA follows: TGTGCCACCAGTGATTTCCCGACAGTTACCTACGAGCAGTACTTC.

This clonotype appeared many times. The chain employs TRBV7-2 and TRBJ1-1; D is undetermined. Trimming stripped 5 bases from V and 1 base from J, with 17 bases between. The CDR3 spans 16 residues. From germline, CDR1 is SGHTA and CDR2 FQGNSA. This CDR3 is CASSPPEGGWNTEAFF. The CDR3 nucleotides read TGTGCCAGCAGCCCCCCCGAAGGTGGATGGAACACTGAAGCTTTCTTT.

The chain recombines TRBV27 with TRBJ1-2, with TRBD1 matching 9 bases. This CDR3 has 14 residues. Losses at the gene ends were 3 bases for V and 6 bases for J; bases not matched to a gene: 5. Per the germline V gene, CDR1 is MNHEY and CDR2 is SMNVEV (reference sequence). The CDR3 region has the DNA TGTGCCAGCAGTTTCGGAGGACAGGGGAATGGCTACACCTTC. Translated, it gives CASSFGGQGNGYTF.